This T cell receptor beta chain was identified in a study of long-term antiretroviral therapy in people with HIV. V was clipped by 11 bases and J by 7 bases; unmatched bases: 10. The CDR3 extends over 13 amino acids. Germline CDR1 and CDR2: MNHNS and SASEGT. Assay version v3.0 of immunoSEQ was used, and it was run at survey level. Clones were sequenced by immunoSEQ multiplex PCR, and TCRdb holds only the in-frame ones, with some missing. The sample contains 15,000 to 20,000 clones, about 81% of which appear only once. This rearrangement joins TRBV6-1 to TRBJ2-2; 7 nucleotides align to TRBD1. The sample consisted of unsorted PBMCs, taken 0.9 years after starting antiretroviral therapy. This clonotype originated in a man between 18 and 35 years old with HIV. CDR3 residues: CAAREGAVGELFF. The CDR3 DNA reads as TGTGCCGCGAGAGAGGGGGCTGTCGGGGAGCTGTTTTTT.